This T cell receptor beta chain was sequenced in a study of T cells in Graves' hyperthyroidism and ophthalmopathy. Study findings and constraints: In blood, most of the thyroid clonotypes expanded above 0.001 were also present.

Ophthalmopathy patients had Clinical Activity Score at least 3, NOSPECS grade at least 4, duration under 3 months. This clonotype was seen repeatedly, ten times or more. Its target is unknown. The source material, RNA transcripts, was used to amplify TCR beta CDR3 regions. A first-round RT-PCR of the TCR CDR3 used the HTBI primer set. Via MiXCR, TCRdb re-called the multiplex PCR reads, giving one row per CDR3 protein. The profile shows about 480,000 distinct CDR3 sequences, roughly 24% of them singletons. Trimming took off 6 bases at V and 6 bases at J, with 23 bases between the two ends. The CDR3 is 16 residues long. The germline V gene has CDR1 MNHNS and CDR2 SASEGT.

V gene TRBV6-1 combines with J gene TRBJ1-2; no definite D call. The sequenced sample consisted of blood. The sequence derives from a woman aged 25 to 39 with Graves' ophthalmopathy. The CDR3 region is CASRPSIGLRVDGYTF. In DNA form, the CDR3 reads TGTGCCAGCAGACCTTCCATCGGGTTACGGGTGGATGGCTACACCTTC.